The present T cell receptor (beta chain) was sequenced within a study of blood T cell repertoires in COVID-19. Germline V gene lookup returns CDR1 SGDLS and CDR2 YYNGEE. The CDR3 is made up of 14 amino acids. V gave up 4 bases and J gave up 1 base, with 11 bases separating them. TCRdb's table, derived via immunoSEQ multiplex PCR, lists solely in-frame clones and lacks some. The data show some 90,000 clones, with around 90% seen just once and around 2.8% held by the top ten. It was during active infection that Seattle patients were enrolled and then longitudinally followed. V gene TRBV9 combines with J gene TRBJ1-1, with unresolved D. This sequence was found in a man in his fifties with COVID-19, enrolled during active disease. Sequenced input: peripheral blood. DNA for the CDR3: TGTGCCAGCAGCCCCCTATCTAGGAACACTGAAGCTTTCTTT. It specifies CASSPLSRNTEAFF.